This entry describes one TCR beta chain. Antigen: not known. Making TCR cDNA involved 5'RACE template switching, which added UMIs and a universal primer site. TCRdb reanalysed the 5' RACE reads using MiXCR and keeps one entry per CDR3 protein. The sample records about 320,000 distinct CDR3 sequences, around 7% being singletons. The data stem from a study of T cells after yellow fever vaccination. Germline trimming cut 1 base from V and 9 bases from J; bases unmatched to any gene: 10. This CDR3 contains 14 residues. Germline V gene sequence: CDR1 SGHRS, CDR2 YFSETQ. General study results and limits: Subsequent booster samples again held most clones from primary vaccination (roughly 96% CD4, about 90% CD8). CD4 and CD8 compartments shared a small share of clonotypes.

The TCR sequence derives from a man aged 18-30 years who received the YFV17D yellow fever vaccine. The specimen was PBMCs, collected around 45 days after the first yellow fever vaccination. The chain couples TRBV5-1 to TRBJ2-7, with 7 bases matching TRBD1. DNA of the CDR3: TGCGCCAGCAGCTTGTACTTGACAGGGTTGTGGCAGTACTTC. It translates to CASSLYLTGLWQYF.